The 2 T cell receptor beta chains given below trace back to one sample, sequenced in a study of cytomegalovirus exposure and HLA in healthy donors. 60 Vbeta and 13 Jbeta primers were used in PCR. Libraries were prepared by immunoSEQ multiplex PCR; TCRdb keeps only in-frame clonotypes and omits some of them. The table shows about 160,000 clones, with around 90% occurring only once. The sequenced sample was PBMCs. Every receptor here comes from a woman under 40 in good health and CMV-seronegative.

The chain is built from TRBV29-1 and TRBJ1-3; TRBD1 might be the D (5 bases). The CDR3 length is 15 residues. From germline, CDR1 is SQVTM and CDR2 ANQGSEA. Trimming removed 1 base at V and 0 bases at J, with 10 bases between. The CDR3 sequence is CSVEGRARSGNTIYF. DNA of the CDR3: TGCAGCGTTGAAGGCAGGGCGCGCTCTGGAAACACCATATATTTT.

The J gene is TRBJ1-2, the V gene TRBV7-9; no definite D call. This CDR3 has 11 amino acids. V gave up 3 bases and J gave up 5 bases, with 4 bases separating them. The germline gives CDR1 SEHNR, CDR2 FQNEAQ (reference sequence). The CDR3 DNA reads TGTGCCAGCAGCTTGTCGTATGGCTACACCTTC. It encodes CASSLSYGYTF.